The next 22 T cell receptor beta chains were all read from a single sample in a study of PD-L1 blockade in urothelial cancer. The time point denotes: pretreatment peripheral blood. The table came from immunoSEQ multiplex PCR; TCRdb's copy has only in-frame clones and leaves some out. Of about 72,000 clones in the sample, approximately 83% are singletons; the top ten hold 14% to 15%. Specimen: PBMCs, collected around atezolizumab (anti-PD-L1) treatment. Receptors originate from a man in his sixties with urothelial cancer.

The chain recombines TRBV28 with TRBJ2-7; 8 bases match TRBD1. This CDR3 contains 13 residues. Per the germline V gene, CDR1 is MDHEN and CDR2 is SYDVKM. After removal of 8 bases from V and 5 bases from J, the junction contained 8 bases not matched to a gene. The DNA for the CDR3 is TGTGCCAGCCTCAGGACAGGGAGCCACGAGCAGTACTTC. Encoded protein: CASLRTGSHEQYF.

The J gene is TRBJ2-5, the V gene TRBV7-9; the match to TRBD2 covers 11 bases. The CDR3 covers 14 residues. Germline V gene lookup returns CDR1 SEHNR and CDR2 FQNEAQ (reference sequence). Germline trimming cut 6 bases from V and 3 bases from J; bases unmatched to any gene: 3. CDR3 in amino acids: CASSSSGGKETQYF. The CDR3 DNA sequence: TGTGCCAGCAGTTCTAGCGGGGGGAAAGAGACCCAGTACTTC. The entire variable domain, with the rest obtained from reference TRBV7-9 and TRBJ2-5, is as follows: DTGVSQNPRHKITKRGQNVTFRCDPISEHNRLYWYRQTLGQGPEFLTYFQNEAQLEKSRLLSDRFSAERPKGSFSTLEIQRTEQGDSAMYLCASSSSGGKETQYFGPGTRLLVL.

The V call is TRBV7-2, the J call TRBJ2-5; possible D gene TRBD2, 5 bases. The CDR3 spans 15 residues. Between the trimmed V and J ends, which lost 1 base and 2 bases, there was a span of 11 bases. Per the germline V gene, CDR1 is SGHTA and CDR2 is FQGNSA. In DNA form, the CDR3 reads TGTGCCAGCAGCTTAGGTTACGGGGATCAAGAGACCCAGTACTTC. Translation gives CASSLGYGDQETQYF.

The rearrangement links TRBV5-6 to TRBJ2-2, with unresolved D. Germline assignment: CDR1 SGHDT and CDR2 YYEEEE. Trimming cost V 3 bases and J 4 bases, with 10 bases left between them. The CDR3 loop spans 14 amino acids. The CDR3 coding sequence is TGTGCCAGCAGCTCTAGATATGTCACCGGGGAGCTGTTTTTT. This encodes CASSSRYVTGELFF.

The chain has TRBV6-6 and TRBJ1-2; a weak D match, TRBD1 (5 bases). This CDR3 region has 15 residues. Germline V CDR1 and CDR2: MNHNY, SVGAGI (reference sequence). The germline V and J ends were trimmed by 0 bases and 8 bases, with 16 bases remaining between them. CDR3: CASSYSKAQGTGYTF. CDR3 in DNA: TGTGCCAGCAGTTACTCGAAGGCCCAGGGTACCGGCTACACCTTC.

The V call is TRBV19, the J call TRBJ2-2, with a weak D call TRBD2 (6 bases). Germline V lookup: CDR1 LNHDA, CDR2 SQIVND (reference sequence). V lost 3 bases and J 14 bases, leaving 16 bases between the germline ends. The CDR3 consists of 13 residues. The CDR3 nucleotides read TGTGCCAGTAGTATTGGAGGGCAGTCAGTCCTGTTTTTT. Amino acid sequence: CASSIGGQSVLFF.

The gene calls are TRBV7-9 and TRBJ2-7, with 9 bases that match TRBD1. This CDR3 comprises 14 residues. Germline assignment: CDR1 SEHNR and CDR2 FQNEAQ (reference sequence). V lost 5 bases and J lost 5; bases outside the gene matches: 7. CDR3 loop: CASSPRTGEDEQYF. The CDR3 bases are TGTGCCAGCAGCCCAAGGACAGGGGAGGACGAGCAGTACTTC.

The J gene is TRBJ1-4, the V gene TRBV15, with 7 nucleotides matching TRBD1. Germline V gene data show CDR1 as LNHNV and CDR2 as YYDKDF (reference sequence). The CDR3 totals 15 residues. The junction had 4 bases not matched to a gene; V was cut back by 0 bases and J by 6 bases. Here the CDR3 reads CATSRDRQGYEKLFF. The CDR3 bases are TGTGCCACCAGCAGAGATCGACAGGGTTATGAAAAACTGTTTTTT.

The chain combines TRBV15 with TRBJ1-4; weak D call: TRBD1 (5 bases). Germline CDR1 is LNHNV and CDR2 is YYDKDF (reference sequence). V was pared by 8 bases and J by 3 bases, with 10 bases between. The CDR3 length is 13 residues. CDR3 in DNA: TGTGCCACCTGGGGGGACGCTAATGAAAAACTGTTTTTT. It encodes CATWGDANEKLFF.

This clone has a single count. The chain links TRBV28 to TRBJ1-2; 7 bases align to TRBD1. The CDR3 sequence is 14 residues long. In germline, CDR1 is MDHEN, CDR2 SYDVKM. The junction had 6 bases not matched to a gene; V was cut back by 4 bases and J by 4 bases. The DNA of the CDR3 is TGTGCCAGCAGTTCGTCAACAGGGGTCTATGGCTACACCTTC. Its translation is CASSSSTGVYGYTF.

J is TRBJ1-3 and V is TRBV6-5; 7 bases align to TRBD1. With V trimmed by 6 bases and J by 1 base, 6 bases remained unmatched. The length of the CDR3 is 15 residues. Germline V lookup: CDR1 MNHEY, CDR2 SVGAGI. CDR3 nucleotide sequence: TGTGCCAGCAGGCCCCCAGGGGGTTCTGGAAACACCATATATTTT. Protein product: CASRPPGGSGNTIYF.

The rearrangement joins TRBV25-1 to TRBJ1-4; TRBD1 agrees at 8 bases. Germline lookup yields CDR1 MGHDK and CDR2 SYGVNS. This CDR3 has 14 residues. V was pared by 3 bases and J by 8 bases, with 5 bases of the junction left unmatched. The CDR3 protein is CASSEQGAFEKLFF. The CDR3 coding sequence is TGTGCCAGCAGTGAGCAGGGGGCATTCGAAAAACTGTTTTTT.

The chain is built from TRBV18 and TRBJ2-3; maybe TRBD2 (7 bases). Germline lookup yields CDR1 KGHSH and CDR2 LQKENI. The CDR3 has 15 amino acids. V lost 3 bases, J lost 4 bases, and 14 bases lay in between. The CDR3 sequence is CASSPTRGGADTQYF. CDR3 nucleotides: TGTGCCAGCTCACCGACTAGAGGGGGGGCAGATACGCAGTATTTT. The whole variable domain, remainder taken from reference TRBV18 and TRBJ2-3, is NAGVMQNPRHLVRRRGQEARLRCSPMKGHSHVYWYRQLPEEGLKFMVYLQKENIIDESGMPKERFSAEFPKEGPSILRIQQVVRGDSAAYFCASSPTRGGADTQYFGPGTRLTVL.

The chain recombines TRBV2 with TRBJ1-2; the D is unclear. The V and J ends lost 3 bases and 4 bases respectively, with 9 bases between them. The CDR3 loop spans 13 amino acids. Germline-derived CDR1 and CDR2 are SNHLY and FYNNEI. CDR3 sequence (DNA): TGTGCCAGCAGTGATAGCGGGGTCTATGGCTACACCTTC. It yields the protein CASSDSGVYGYTF. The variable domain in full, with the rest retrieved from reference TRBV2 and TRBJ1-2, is EPEVTQTPSHQVTQMGQEVILRCVPISNHLYFYWYRQILGQKVEFLVSFYNNEISEKSEIFDDQFSVERPDGSNFTLKIRSTKLEDSAMYFCASSDSGVYGYTFGSGTRLTVV.

This chain's CDR3 is CACTLGVGGYTF. CDR3 DNA: TGTGCCTGTACTCTGGGCGTCGGAGGCTACACCTTC. The chain employs TRBV30 and TRBJ1-2; no clear D. V lost 6 bases to trimming and J lost 8 bases, with 16 bases between them. Germline V gene data show CDR1 as GTSNPN and CDR2 as SVGIG (reference sequence). The CDR3 extends over 12 amino acids.

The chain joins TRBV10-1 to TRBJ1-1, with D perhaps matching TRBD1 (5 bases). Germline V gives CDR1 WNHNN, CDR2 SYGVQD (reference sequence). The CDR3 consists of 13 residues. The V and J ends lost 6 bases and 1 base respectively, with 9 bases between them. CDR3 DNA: TGCGCCAGCAGCCGGGACTGGAACACTGAAGCTTTCTTT. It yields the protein CASSRDWNTEAFF.

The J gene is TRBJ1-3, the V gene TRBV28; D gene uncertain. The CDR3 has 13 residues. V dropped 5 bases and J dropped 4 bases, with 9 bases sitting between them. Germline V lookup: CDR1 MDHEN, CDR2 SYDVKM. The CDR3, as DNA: TGTGCCAGCAGTAGACTGCCAGGAAACACCATATATTTT. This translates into CASSRLPGNTIYF. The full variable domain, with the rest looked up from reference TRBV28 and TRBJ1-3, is DVKVTQSSRYLVKRTGEKVFLECVQDMDHENMFWYRQDPGLGLRLIYFSYDVKMKEKGDIPEGYSVSREKKERFSLILESASTNQTSMYLCASSRLPGNTIYFGEGSWLTVV.

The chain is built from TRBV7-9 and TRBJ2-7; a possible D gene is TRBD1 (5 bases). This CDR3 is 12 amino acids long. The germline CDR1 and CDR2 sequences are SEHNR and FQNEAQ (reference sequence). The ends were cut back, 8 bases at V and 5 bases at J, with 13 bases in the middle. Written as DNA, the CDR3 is TGTGCCAGCCAGGGTTGGGTGGACGAGCAGTACTTC. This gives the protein CASQGWVDEQYF.

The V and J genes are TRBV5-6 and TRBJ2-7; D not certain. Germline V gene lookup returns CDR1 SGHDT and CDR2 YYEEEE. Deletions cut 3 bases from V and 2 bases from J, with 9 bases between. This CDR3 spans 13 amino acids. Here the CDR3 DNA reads TGTGCCAGCAGCTCTAGGCCAGCCTACGAGCAGTACTTC. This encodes CASSSRPAYEQYF. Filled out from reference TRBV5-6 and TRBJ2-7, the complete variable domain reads DAGVTQSPTHLIKTRGQQVTLRCSPKSGHDTVSWYQQALGQGPQFIFQYYEEEERQRGNFPDRFSGHQFPNYSSELNVNALLLGDSALYLCASSSRPAYEQYFGPGTRLTVT.

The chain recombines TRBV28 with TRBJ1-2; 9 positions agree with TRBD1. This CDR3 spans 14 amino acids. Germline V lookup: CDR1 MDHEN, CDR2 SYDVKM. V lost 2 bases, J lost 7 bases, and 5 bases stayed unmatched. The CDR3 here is CASSLNRGPIGYTF. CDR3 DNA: TGTGCCAGCAGTTTAAACAGGGGGCCTATTGGCTACACCTTC.

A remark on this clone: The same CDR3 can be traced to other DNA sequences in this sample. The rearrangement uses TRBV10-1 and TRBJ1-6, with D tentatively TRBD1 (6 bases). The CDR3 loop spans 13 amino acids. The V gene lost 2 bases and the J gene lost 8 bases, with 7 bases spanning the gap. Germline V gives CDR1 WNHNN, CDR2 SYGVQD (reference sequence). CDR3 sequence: CASSEAGDSPLHF. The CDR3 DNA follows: TGCGCCAGCAGTGAGGCAGGGGATTCACCCCTCCACTTT.

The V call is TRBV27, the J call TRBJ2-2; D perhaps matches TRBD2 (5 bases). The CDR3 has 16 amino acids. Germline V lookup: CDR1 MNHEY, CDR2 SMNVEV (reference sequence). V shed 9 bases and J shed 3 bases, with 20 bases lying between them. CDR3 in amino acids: CARSPYTSTDTGELFF. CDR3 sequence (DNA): TGTGCCAGAAGTCCCTATACTAGTACGGACACCGGGGAGCTGTTTTTT.